This T cell receptor beta chain was identified during a study of Graves' ophthalmopathy and Graves' hyperthyroidism. Study-level results: Ophthalmopathy versus stable hyperthyroidism: 13-signature model gave roughly 88% sensitivity, less than 82% specificity. Among expanded thyroid clonotypes above 0.001 frequency, most also occurred in blood.

Concerning this clonotype itself: Its antigen is currently unknown.

Diagnosis used clinical symptoms, serum thyroxine, TRAb, thyroid ultrasound and orbital computed tomography. The authors amplified TCR beta CDR3 regions, and they did so from RNA transcripts for repertoire sequencing. First-round RT-PCR used HTBI primers; second-round multiplex PCR followed. Each CDR3 protein gets one entry after TCRdb re-called the multiplex PCR reads with MiXCR. The data contain over a million distinct CDR3 sequences, about two fifths of them singletons. Germline lookup yields CDR1 SGDLS and CDR2 YYNGEE. The length of the CDR3 is 12 residues. The V gene lost 0 bases and the J gene lost 8 bases, with 9 bases spanning the gap.

The origin of this receptor is an adult man with Graves' hyperthyroidism. Sequences were obtained from peripheral blood or thyroid tissue (not recorded which). The J gene is TRBJ2-7, the V gene TRBV9, with no clear D. The CDR3 is CASSVDGYQQYF. Here the CDR3 DNA reads TGTGCCAGCAGCGTAGACGGTTATCAGCAGTACTTC.